This T cell receptor beta chain was captured in a study of shared clonotypes between healthy human individuals. Study at large: Each donor's CD8 memory used one plate, CD8 naive two, each CD4 subset three. Broader study findings: Estimated richness values were generally larger in naive subsets than in memory subsets. Among a few donors, approximately 5% of naive CD4 clonotypes were found in common.

Adult donors, all healthy and HIV-negative, had no recent acute infections or vaccinations. This table comes from immunoSEQ multiplex PCR, and its TCRdb copy is limited to in-frame clones, with some not included. The sample has 780,000 or so clones, just under 75% seen once; the top ten hold under 2%. The germline gives CDR1 SNHLY, CDR2 FYNNEI. V was clipped by 2 bases and J by 3 bases, with 11 bases between them. This CDR3 comprises 15 residues. On this clone: Its specificity is unknown.

This clonotype originated in a woman in her 30s in good health. J is TRBJ1-5 and V is TRBV2; no clear D gene. Sample: memory CD4+ T cells sorted from blood. Described subset: CD45RA-negative fraction. Written as DNA, the CDR3 is TGTGCCAGCAGTGAATCTGTCCGATTCAATCAGCCCCAGCATTTT. Translated, it gives CASSESVRFNQPQHF.